Reported below is one T cell receptor (beta chain). Germline V gives CDR1 SQVTM, CDR2 ANQGSEA. Trimming at V came to 0 bases and at J to 7 bases, leaving 11 bases not matched to a gene. The CDR3 has 16 residues. The sample belongs to a study of cytomegalovirus exposure and HLA in healthy donors. Use of 60 Vbeta and 13 Jbeta primers characterized the PCR. TCRdb's table, derived via immunoSEQ multiplex PCR, lists solely in-frame clones and lacks some. In the table there are 90,000 to 120,000 clones, approximately 81% of which are singletons. Sequencing was carried out using PBMCs. The chain is built from TRBV29-1 and TRBJ2-1; 8 bases line up with TRBD1. This clonotype was sampled from a man aged 30 to 45 in good health and CMV-seronegative. The DNA for the CDR3 is TGCAGCGTTGAAGATCCCCGGACAGGGTACGTAAATGAGCAGTTCTTC. This gives the protein CSVEDPRTGYVNEQFF.